The 8 T cell receptor beta chains reported below all come from one sample, sequenced in a study of T cell responses to AZD1222 COVID-19 vaccine. Clones were read by immunoSEQ multiplex PCR, and TCRdb kept only the in-frame ones, dropping some. The repertoire holds about 75,000 clones, with approximately 90% as singletons. This specimen was peripheral blood, taken 28 days after the second dose of the MenACWY control vaccine. These receptor sequences come from an adult who received the MenACWY meningococcal vaccine as a control.

V and J are TRBV7-2 and TRBJ1-3, with D unclear. The germline V and J ends were trimmed by 2 bases and 2 bases, with 16 bases remaining between them. The germline CDR1 and CDR2 sequences are SGHTA and FQGNSA. The CDR3 length is 17 residues. The CDR3 DNA reads as TGTGCCAGCAGCTTAAGCGCCAGGCACTTAGCTGGAAACACCATATATTTT. Its protein is CASSLSARHLAGNTIYF.

The chain recombines TRBV6-1 with TRBJ1-1; no clear D gene. With 2 bases removed from V and 2 bases from J, the gap between germline ends came to 9 bases. This CDR3 region has 14 residues. Germline CDR1 MNHNS, CDR2 SASEGT. The CDR3 DNA reads as TGTGCCAGCAGTGAAACCACCCTTAACACTGAAGCTTTCTTT. Amino acids: CASSETTLNTEAFF.

This sequence joins TRBV10-3 and TRBJ1-3; D is unresolved. The V gene lost 3 bases and the J gene lost 0 bases, with 9 bases spanning the gap. The CDR3 spans 15 residues. Germline CDR1 is ENHRY and CDR2 is SYGVKD. CDR3 sequence (DNA): TGTGCCATCAGTGACTCCGTACGCTCTGGAAACACCATATATTTT. This gives the protein CAISDSVRSGNTIYF.

V gene TRBV3-1 (or the pseudogene TRBV3-2) combines with J gene TRBJ2-3; 7 nucleotides match TRBD2. In germline, CDR1 is LGHDT, CDR2 YNNKEL (reference sequence). V dropped 5 bases and J dropped 2; count of bases not matched to a gene: 10. CDR3 length equals 16 residues. The CDR3 DNA follows: TGTGCCAGCAGCGCGAGGGGCGGGGGATTCACAGATACGCAGTATTTT. Amino acid sequence: CASSARGGGFTDTQYF.

The chain couples TRBV7-2 to TRBJ2-6; 7 nucleotides line up with TRBD2. Trimming took 5 bases from V and 2 from J; bases not matched to a gene: 6. The germline V gene encodes CDR1 SGHTA and CDR2 FQGNSA. This CDR3 is built from 16 residues. The CDR3 loop reads CASSPLRGAGANVLTF. CDR3 sequence (DNA): TGTGCCAGCAGCCCCCTCCGGGGGGCTGGGGCCAACGTCCTGACTTTC.

The chain recombines TRBV4-2 with TRBJ2-1, with TRBD1 matching 7 bases. The CDR3 extends over 17 amino acids. Germline CDR1 reads LGHNA; CDR2 reads YNFKEQ. The ends lost 1 base at V and 0 bases at J; junction bases unmatched: 6. The CDR3 DNA sequence: TGTGCCAGCAGCCAAGTCAAGGGACAGAGCTCCTACAATGAGCAGTTCTTC. This codes for CASSQVKGQSSYNEQFF.

This clone was observed once. The chain combines TRBV3-1 (or the pseudogene TRBV3-2) with TRBJ1-5; D is possibly TRBD1 (6 bases). Germline assignment: CDR1 LGHDT and CDR2 YNNKEL (reference sequence). The CDR3 loop spans 14 amino acids. The germline V and J ends were trimmed by 1 base and 6 bases, with 10 bases remaining between them. The CDR3: CASSQGTVGQPQHF. As DNA, the CDR3 is TGTGCCAGCAGCCAAGGGACAGTTGGTCAGCCCCAGCATTTT.

V usage is TRBV11-3 and J usage is TRBJ2-1; D assignment may be TRBD1 or TRBD2 (5 bases each). Trimming took 0 bases from V and 10 from J, leaving 22 bases between them. CDR3 length equals 17 residues. The germline CDR1 and CDR2 sequences are SGHNT and YENEEA. Here the CDR3 reads CASSLDGTGTPMGEQFF. The CDR3 DNA reads as TGTGCCAGCAGCTTAGATGGGACCGGGACCCCGATGGGGGAGCAGTTCTTC.